This entry features one TCR beta chain sequence. This receptor's antigen is unknown. Base-call qualities are not available, and no considerably larger clone is one nucleotide away. The library relied on RT-PCR. Sequencing was performed on a NextSeq 550. Starting from the raw public reads, TCRdb applied fastp trimming at Q25, assembled clones with MiXCR and retained in-frame beta chains. CDR3 protein sequences are deduplicated, and each keeps its most common genes and DNA. The sample contains about 960,000 distinct CDR3 sequences, 15% to 20% of them found a single time. The ten largest clones capture approximately 5.9% of the sample. This record belongs to a study of patients and donors after allogeneic stem cell transplantation (dated by TCRdb to the early 2020s). At the junction V is shortened by 4 bases and J by 0 bases; bases outside the gene matches: 12. There are 17 amino acids in the CDR3, from cysteine to phenylalanine inclusive. The read is trimmed to its CDR3 DNA, 51 bases read in frame from base 1. The germline V gene sets CDR1 to SGHRS and CDR2 to YFSETQ.

Recombination joined TRBV5-1 with TRBJ2-7, with 8 middle bases fitting TRBD2. The sequenced material came from blood, either unsorted or a sorted T cell fraction (not recorded which). The receptor was isolated from a human donor who was either an allogeneic HSCT recipient or a stem cell or donor lymphocyte infusion donor (not recorded which). It is not recorded whose cells these are; they may come from a transplant donor. The DNA sequence is given as TGCGCCAGCAGCCTCCATCCTAGCGGGTATAGCTCCTACGAGCAGTACTTC. This encodes CASSLHPSGYSSYEQYF.